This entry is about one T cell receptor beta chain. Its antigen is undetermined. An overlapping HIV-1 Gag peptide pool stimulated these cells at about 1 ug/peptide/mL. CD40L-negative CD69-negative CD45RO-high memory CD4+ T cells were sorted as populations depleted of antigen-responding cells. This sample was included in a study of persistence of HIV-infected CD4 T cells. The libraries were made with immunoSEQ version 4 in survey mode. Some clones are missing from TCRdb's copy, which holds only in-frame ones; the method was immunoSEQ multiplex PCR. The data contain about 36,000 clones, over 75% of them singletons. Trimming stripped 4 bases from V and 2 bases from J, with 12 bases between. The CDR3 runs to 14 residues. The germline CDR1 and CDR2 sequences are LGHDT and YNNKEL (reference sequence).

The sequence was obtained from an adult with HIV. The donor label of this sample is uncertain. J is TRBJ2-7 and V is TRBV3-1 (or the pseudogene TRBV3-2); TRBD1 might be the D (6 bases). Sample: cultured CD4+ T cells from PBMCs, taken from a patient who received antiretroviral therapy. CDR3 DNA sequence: TGTGCCAGCAGCCGACAGGACGGAACCTACGAGCAGTACTTC. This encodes CASSRQDGTYEQYF.